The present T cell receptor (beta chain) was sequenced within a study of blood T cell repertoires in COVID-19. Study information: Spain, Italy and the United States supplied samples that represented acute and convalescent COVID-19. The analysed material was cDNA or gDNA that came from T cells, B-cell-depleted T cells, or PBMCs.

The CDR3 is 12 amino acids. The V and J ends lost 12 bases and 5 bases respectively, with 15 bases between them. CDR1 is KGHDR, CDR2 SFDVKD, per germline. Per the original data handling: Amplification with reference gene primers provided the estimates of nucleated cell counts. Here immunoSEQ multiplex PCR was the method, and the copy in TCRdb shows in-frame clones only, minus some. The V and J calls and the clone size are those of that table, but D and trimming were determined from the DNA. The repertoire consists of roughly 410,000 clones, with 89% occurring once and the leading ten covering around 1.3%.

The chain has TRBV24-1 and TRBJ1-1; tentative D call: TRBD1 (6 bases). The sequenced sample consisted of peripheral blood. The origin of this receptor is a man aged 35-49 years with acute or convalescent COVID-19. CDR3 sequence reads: CAVQGPRTEAFF. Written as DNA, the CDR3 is TGTGCCGTACAGGGCCCCCGGACTGAAGCTTTCTTT.